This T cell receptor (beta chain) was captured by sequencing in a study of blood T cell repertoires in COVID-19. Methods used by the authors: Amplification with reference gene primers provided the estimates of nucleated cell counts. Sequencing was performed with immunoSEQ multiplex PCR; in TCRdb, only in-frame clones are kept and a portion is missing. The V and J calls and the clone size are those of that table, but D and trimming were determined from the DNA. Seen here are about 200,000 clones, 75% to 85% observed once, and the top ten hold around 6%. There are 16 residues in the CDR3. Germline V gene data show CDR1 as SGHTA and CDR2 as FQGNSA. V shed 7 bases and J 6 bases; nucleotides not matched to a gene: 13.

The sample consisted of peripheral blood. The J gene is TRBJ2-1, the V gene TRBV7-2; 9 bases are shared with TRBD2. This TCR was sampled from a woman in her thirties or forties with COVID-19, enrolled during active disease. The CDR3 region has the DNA TGTGCCAGCACCCAGGTAGCGGGGGCCTCTGGCAATGAGCAGTTCTTC. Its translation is CASTQVAGASGNEQFF.